The entry below gives a single T cell receptor (beta chain) sequence along with its context. What it binds is unknown. From germline, CDR1 is SGHRS and CDR2 YFSETQ. Trimming stripped 4 bases from V and 6 bases from J, with 17 bases between. The CDR3 loop spans 15 amino acids. These data are taken from a study of shared clonotypes between healthy human individuals. Naive CD8 populations comprised CD45RO-negative cells positively selected for CCR7, excluding terminally differentiated effector memory CD45RA+ cells. Only Caucasian adults living in Nashville, Tennessee served as donors. Overall study results and limits: Generally, estimated richness proved larger in naive subsets than it did in memory subsets. A handful of donors had around 5% of their naive CD4 clonotypes in common.

An even split of each subset's genomic DNA across several immunoSEQ plates was performed. Repertoires were generated with immunoSEQ multiplex PCR, while TCRdb's copy carries only in-frame clones and drops some. The sample lists roughly 2.1 million clones, under 95% occurring once. The chain combines TRBV5-1 with TRBJ2-1, with D maybe TRBD1 (6 bases). The sequencing sample was made of naive CD8+ T cells from PBMCs. This TCR was recovered from a man aged 18 to 35 in good health. Some clones in this sample may be carry-over from other donors' samples. This CDR3 is CASSQLGGHFNEQFF. DNA for the CDR3: TGCGCCAGCAGCCAGTTAGGGGGACATTTCAATGAGCAGTTCTTC.